Listed here are 4 T cell receptor beta chains from one sample, sequenced in a study of vaccination and CD4 T cells after COVID-19. No cognate antigen is known for these TCRs. The Oncomine TCR Beta short-read assay was what sequenced the DNA obtained from cultured CD4+ T cells. TCRdb reprocessed the PCR reads via MiXCR and lists one record per CDR3 protein. The sample holds 15,000 to 18,000 distinct CDR3 sequences, approximately 40% seen once. As for treatment: roughly 10-day PBMC culture with coronavirus spike peptide pools or control peptides (ViraFEST assay). The input for sequencing was CD4+ T cells from blood, cultured in vitro, taken before SARS-CoV-2 vaccination. These receptors were taken from a human donor who had recovered from COVID-19.

This chain joins TRBV7-2 and TRBJ1-1, with D possibly TRBD1 on 5 matching bases. The CDR3 has 15 amino acids. V dropped 3 bases and J dropped 3 bases, with 14 bases sitting between them. The germline V gene has CDR1 SGHTA and CDR2 FQGNSA. CDR3 sequence: CASSFQGIDYTEAFF. The CDR3 region has the DNA TGTGCCAGCAGCTTTCAGGGTATTGATTACACTGAAGCTTTCTTT.

The gene calls are TRBV28 and TRBJ1-2; D gene unclear. Germline CDR1 and CDR2: MDHEN and SYDVKM. V gave up 5 bases and J gave up 8 bases, with 9 bases separating them. This CDR3 has 11 residues. The CDR3 spells CASSTVSGYTF. The CDR3 bases are TGTGCCAGCAGTACCGTAAGCGGCTACACCTTC.

This clonotype was counted a few times. The chain recombines TRBV7-2 with TRBJ1-2; TRBD1 matches 7 bases. After removal of 3 bases from V and 9 bases from J, the junction contained 7 bases not matched to a gene. CDR3 length equals 13 residues. Germline CDR1 is SGHTA and CDR2 is FQGNSA. The CDR3 sequence: CASSFGGGGSYTF. CDR3 DNA sequence: TGTGCCAGCAGCTTTGGTGGAGGGGGCAGCTACACCTTC.

This chain joins TRBV6-2 or TRBV6-3 and TRBJ2-2; D is unclear. Trimming left V 4 bases short and J 3 bases short, with 3 bases between. The germline V gene has CDR1 MNHEY and CDR2 SVGEGT. This CDR3 spans 12 amino acids. CDR3 loop: CASSSYTGELFF. The DNA of the CDR3 is TGTGCCAGCAGTTCATACACCGGGGAGCTGTTTTTT.